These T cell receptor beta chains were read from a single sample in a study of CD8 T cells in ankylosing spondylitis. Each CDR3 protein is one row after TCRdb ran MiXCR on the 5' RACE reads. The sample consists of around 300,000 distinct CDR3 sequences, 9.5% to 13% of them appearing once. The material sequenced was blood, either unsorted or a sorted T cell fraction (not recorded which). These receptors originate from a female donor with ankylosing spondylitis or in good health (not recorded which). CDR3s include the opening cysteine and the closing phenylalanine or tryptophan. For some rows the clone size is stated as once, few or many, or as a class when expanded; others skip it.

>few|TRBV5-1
CASSGGQGRNTYEQYF
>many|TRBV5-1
CASSFGQGLAKNIQYF
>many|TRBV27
CASSLTSGSTGELFF
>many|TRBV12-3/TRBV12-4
CASTSGQFNQPQHF
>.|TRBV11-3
CASSLRPNEKLFF
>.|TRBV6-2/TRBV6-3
CASTSHRTGPSNEQFF
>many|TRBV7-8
CASSYSASFGTYNEQFF
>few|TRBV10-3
CAISESKGSPLHF
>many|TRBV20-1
CSARPRASTDTQYF
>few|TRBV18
CASSPGVLSYNEQFF
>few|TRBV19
CASTDRGRVYGYTF
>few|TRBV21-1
CASRSIEGLAGGQTSTDTQYF
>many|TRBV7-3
CASSLKLRGDTQYF
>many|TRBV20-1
CSARGSNRNTEAFF
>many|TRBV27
CASSDHAGQVLNEQFF
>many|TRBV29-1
CSVGFRGSEQFF
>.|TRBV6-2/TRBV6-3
CASTEKGMKTNTEAFF
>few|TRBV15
CATSRDRGETQYF
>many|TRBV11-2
CASSLGTGSGANVLTF
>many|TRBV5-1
CASSLEGQGNSPLHF
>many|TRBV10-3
CAISGGVTGELFF
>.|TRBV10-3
CAISDPRWTGSTDTQYF
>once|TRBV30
CAWTSRARSGNTIYF
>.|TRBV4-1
CASSQEAGANSPLHF
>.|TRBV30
CAWSALGTGLRTEAFF
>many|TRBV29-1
CSVRRALDTQYF
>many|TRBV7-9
CASSLPGLETDTQYF
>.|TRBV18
CASSPSQGTTDTQYF
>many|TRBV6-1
CASSDVGQGKAGELFF
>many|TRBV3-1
CASSPWTGANYGYTF
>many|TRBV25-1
CASSLIGQEIQETQYF
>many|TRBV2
CASSQGNIYEQYF
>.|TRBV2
CASSESRASGGSNEQFF
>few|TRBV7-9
CASRQTIAGERNTQYF
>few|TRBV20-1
CSALRGQNLNTEAFF
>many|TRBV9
CASSVGGSGSYNEQFF
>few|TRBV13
CASSLGWGQTEAFF
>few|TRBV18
CASSTPRQGGGGTNEKLFF
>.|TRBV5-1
CASSLSNSYEQHF
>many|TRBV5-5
CASSTRTGRETQYF
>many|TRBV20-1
CSARGLMTFQETQYF
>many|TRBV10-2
CASSPNPGTGREKLFF
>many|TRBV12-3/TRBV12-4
CASSFRTARIWNTQYF
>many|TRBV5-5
CASSQGPVGNTIYF
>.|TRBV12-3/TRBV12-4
CASRMGTGGPSRETQYF
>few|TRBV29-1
CSADRGHEQYF
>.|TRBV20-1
CSARRGGGAVSYEQYF
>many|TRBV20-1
CSARGGGQPQHF
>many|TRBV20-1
CSAVIPKGFNEQFF
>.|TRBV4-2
CASSQDVGQAYEQYF
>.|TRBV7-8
CASSLGAGKSYGYTF
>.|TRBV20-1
CSAPGDRVRSSPLHF
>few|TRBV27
CASSLQGVGIFSLHF
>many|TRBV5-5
CASSQDRNYGYTF
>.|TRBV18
CASSGDRVNQPQHF